Below, 14 T cell receptor beta chains from the same sample are listed, as sequenced in a study of cytomegalovirus exposure and HLA in healthy donors. PCR primers comprised 60 Vbeta and 13 Jbeta primers. Data came from immunoSEQ multiplex PCR; TCRdb stores just in-frame clones and leaves some out. This table lists about 140,000 clones. Sequenced material: PBMCs. The receptors were sampled from a woman aged 18-35 years in good health and CMV-seronegative.

A note on this clone: The sample has other DNA sequences that encode this CDR3 too. The chain employs TRBV2 and TRBJ1-4; D might be TRBD1 (5 bases). V dropped 9 bases and J dropped 8 bases, with 22 bases sitting between them. CDR3 length equals 15 residues. Germline lookup yields CDR1 SNHLY and CDR2 FYNNEI. CDR3 residues: CASMENSGLEEKLFF. CDR3 nucleotide sequence: TGTGCCAGTATGGAAAATTCAGGGCTGGAAGAAAAACTGTTTTTT. The full variable domain, rest sourced from reference TRBV2 and TRBJ1-4, is EPEVTQTPSHQVTQMGQEVILRCVPISNHLYFYWYRQILGQKVEFLVSFYNNEISEKSEIFDDQFSVERPDGSNFTLKIRSTKLEDSAMYFCASMENSGLEEKLFFGSGTQLSVL.

This chain connects TRBV5-1 to TRBJ2-7; 13 bases are shared with TRBD2. Looked up from germline, CDR1 is SGHRS and CDR2 is YFSETQ. The CDR3 has 19 residues. V shed 4 bases, J shed 0 bases, and the junction held 13 bases outside the gene matches. CDR3 DNA sequence: TGCGCCAGCAGCATCCGACTACCGGGACTAGCGGGGAGCTCCTACGAGCAGTACTTC. Translation gives CASSIRLPGLAGSSYEQYF.

This sequence joins TRBV10-2 and TRBJ2-2; TRBD1 matches at 7 bases. Germline V gives CDR1 WSHSY, CDR2 SAAADI. This CDR3 comprises 18 residues. With 8 bases clipped from V and 1 base from J, the junction kept 16 bases outside the gene matches. The CDR3, as DNA: TGCGCCAGCTCACCCCGTAAACCGGACAGGATGAACACCGGGGAGCTGTTTTTT. Its protein product is CASSPRKPDRMNTGELFF.

The genes are TRBV6-1 and TRBJ1-1; weak D call: TRBD1 (6 bases). The germline gives CDR1 MNHNS, CDR2 SASEGT. The V end lost 4 bases, the J end lost 3 bases, and 12 bases lay between the germline ends. This CDR3 comprises 14 residues. The CDR3 DNA sequence: TGTGCCAGCAGTGGGAATACAGGGTACACTGAAGCTTTCTTT. This translates into CASSGNTGYTEAFF.

The V and J genes are TRBV15 and TRBJ1-2; tentatively, D is TRBD1 (5 bases). This CDR3 is 16 amino acids long. CDR1 is LNHNV, CDR2 YYDKDF, per germline (reference sequence). Trimming shortened V by 6 bases and J by 0 bases, and 17 bases separated the two germline ends. The DNA for the CDR3 is TGTGCCACCAGAACGACACGAGACAGTGCTAACTATGGCTACACCTTC. Encoded protein: CATRTTRDSANYGYTF.

The rearrangement uses TRBV5-1 and TRBJ1-4; 7 nucleotides match TRBD1. The V segment lost 4 bases and the J segment 1 base; nucleotides outside the gene matches: 4. This CDR3 spans 15 amino acids. Per the germline V gene, CDR1 is SGHRS and CDR2 is YFSETQ. The CDR3 reads CASSPTGVTNEKLFF. In nucleotides, the CDR3 is TGCGCCAGCAGCCCAACAGGGGTAACTAATGAAAAACTGTTTTTT.

The chain recombines TRBV6-5 with TRBJ2-7; the match to TRBD1 covers 7 bases. The trim removed 5 bases at V and 6 bases at J, leaving 4 bases unmatched. The germline gives CDR1 MNHEY, CDR2 SVGAGI. The CDR3 extends over 12 amino acids. The CDR3 bases are TGTGCCAGCAGTACAGACAGGGCCGAGCAGTACTTC. Its translation is CASSTDRAEQYF.

The chain has TRBV2 and TRBJ1-4; no firm D call. The CDR3 consists of 11 residues. Germline-derived CDR1 and CDR2 are SNHLY and FYNNEI. V lost 3 bases, J lost 10 bases, and 6 bases lay in between. The CDR3 DNA reads TGTGCCAGCAGTGATTCCCTAAAACTGTTTTTT. Translating it yields CASSDSLKLFF.

Written as DNA, the CDR3 is TGTGCCAGTAGTACCGGGGCCGTTGGCGGGACAGGGAGGACTGAAGCTTTCTTT. As protein: CASSTGAVGGTGRTEAFF. V usage is TRBV19 and J usage is TRBJ1-1; TRBD1 aligns across 9 bases. V shed 4 bases, J shed 5 bases, and the junction held 17 bases outside the gene matches. The CDR3 totals 18 residues. Per germline, CDR1 LNHDA and CDR2 SQIVND (reference sequence).

The chain couples TRBV7-2 to TRBJ2-1, with 11 bases fitting TRBD2. The length of the CDR3 is 15 residues. The ends lost 5 bases at V and 5 bases at J; junction bases unmatched: 5. The germline CDR1 and CDR2 sequences are SGHTA and FQGNSA. The CDR3 nucleotides are TGTGCCAGCAGCCGTAGCGGGAGGGAAGACAATGAGCAGTTCTTC. This encodes CASSRSGREDNEQFF.

J is TRBJ1-5 and V is TRBV19; D is ambiguous. This CDR3 contains 13 residues. V was pared by 7 bases and J by 5 bases, with 12 bases between. Germline CDR1 reads LNHDA; CDR2 reads SQIVND (reference sequence). In nucleotides, the CDR3 is TGTGCCAGTAAGATAGCGGGAGATCAGCCCCAGCATTTT. This sequence encodes CASKIAGDQPQHF.

The chain links TRBV19 to TRBJ2-2; D remains ambiguous. The CDR3 extends over 15 amino acids. Trimming removed 5 bases at V and 1 base at J, with 11 bases between. The V gene's germline CDR1 is LNHDA and CDR2 SQIVND (reference sequence). The CDR3 here is CASSREVENTGELFF. The CDR3, as DNA: TGTGCCAGTAGTCGAGAGGTCGAGAACACCGGGGAGCTGTTTTTT.

This chain connects TRBV5-1 to TRBJ2-7, with 9 bases fitting TRBD1. V shed 3 bases and J 0 bases; nucleotides not matched to a gene: 7. CDR3 size: 16 residues. Germline values: CDR1 SGHRS, CDR2 YFSETQ. Here the CDR3 reads CASSSTAGQGSYEQYF. CDR3 nucleotide sequence: TGCGCCAGCAGCTCCACGGCGGGACAGGGCTCCTACGAGCAGTACTTC.

V usage is TRBV6-1 and J usage is TRBJ2-1; no clear D. Germline-derived CDR1 and CDR2 are MNHNS and SASEGT. V was cut by 5 bases and J by 4 bases, with 3 bases left in between. This CDR3 is built from 11 residues. In DNA, the CDR3 is TGTGCCAGCAGTTTATACAATGAGCAGTTCTTC. Protein product: CASSLYNEQFF.